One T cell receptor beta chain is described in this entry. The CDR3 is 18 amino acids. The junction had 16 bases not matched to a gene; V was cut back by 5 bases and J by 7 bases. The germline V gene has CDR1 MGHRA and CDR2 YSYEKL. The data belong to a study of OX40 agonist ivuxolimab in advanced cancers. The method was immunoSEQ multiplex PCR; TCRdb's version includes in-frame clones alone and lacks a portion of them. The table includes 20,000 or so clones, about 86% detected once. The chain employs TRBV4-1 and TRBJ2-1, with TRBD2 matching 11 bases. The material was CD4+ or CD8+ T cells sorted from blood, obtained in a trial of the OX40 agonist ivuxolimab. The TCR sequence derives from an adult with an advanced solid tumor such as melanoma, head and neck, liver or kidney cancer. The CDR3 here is CASSLVQGTSGWGNEQFF. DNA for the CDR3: TGCGCCAGCAGCTTGGTCCAGGGGACTAGCGGATGGGGGAATGAGCAGTTCTTC.